The entry that follows covers one T cell receptor (beta chain) sequence. Its recognized antigen is unknown. Base qualities are not provided; no much larger clone lies one nucleotide away. The library was obtained by RT-PCR. Sequencer: Illumina HiSeq 2500. TCRdb itself trimmed the public reads at Q25 with fastp, ran MiXCR and retained productive beta chains. Entries that share a CDR3 protein sequence are merged under the most common genes and DNA. In all, the sample holds hundreds of thousands of distinct CDR3 sequences, and approximately 15% of those were seen once. The ten largest clones represent less than 4% of the sample. From cysteine to phenylalanine, the CDR3 is 12 amino acids long. The kept DNA is CDR3 alone, 36 bases in frame from the first base. V is shortened by 2 bases, J by 5 bases, and the region joining them spans 9 bases. Taken from the germline V gene (reference sequence), the CDR1 and CDR2 loops are GTSNPN and SVGIG.

These data come from a study of response to subunit inactivated influenza vaccine (dated 2018 in TCRdb). Context from the whole study: Deep quantitative profiling of the T cell receptor repertoire was used in the study to follow responses to a trivalent subunit inactivated influenza vaccine.

Findings and caveats that apply to the study as a whole: It was suggested by the authors that each seasonal influenza vaccination may recruit only a limited number of new T cells.

Specimen: CD4+ T cells sorted from PBMCs, collected less than 25 months after vaccination. The receptor was isolated from a man aged 50-75 years who received an inactivated influenza vaccine. Donor details come from another sample of the same person, matched by shared clones. This sequence uses TRBV30 and TRBJ1-1, with the D gene not clear enough to name. Here is the DNA: TGTGCCTGGAGTACTGATCTGACTGAAGCTTTCTTT. Its protein is CAWSTDLTEAFF.